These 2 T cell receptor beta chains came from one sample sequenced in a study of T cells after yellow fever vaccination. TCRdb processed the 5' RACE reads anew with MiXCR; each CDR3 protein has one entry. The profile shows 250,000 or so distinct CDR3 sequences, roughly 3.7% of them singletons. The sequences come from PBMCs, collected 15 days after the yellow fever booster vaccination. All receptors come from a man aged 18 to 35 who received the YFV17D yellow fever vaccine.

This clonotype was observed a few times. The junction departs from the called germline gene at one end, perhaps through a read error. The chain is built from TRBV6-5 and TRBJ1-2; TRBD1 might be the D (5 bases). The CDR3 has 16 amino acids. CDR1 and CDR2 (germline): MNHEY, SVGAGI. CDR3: CASSYSMGGPNYGYTF. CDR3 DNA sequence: TGTGCCAGCAGTTACTCTATGGGGGGACCTAATTATGGCTACACCTTC.

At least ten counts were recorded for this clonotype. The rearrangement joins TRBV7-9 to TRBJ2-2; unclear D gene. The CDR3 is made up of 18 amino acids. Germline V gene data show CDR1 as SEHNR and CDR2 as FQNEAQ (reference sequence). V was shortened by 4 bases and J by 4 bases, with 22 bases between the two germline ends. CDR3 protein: CASSSRPMPGSATGELFF. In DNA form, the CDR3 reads TGTGCCAGCAGCTCCCGACCGATGCCAGGTTCCGCCACCGGGGAGCTGTTTTTT.